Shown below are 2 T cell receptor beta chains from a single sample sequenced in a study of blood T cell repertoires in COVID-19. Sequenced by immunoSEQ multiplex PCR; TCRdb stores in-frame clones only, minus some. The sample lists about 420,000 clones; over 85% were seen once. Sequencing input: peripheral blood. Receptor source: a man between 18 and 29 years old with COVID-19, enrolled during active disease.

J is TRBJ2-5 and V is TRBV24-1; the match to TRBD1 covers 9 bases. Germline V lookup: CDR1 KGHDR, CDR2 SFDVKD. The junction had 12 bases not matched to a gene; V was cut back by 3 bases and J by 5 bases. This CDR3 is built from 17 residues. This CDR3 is CATSDPKQQGAGETQYF. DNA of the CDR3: TGTGCCACCAGTGATCCGAAACAACAGGGGGCAGGGGAGACCCAGTACTTC.

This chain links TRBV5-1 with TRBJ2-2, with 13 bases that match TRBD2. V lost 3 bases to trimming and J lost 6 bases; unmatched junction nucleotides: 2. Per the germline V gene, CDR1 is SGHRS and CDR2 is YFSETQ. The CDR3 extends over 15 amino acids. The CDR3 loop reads CASSSGLAGAGELFF. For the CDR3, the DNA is TGCGCCAGCAGCTCCGGACTAGCGGGAGCCGGGGAGCTGTTTTTT.